This T cell receptor beta chain derives from a study of blood T cell repertoires in COVID-19 (dated by TCRdb to the early 2020s). In terms of the full investigation: The collaborator samples originated in the United States, Italy and Spain and spanned the acute and convalescent phases of COVID-19. The material from the prospective study consisted of cDNA or gDNA derived from T cells, B-cell-depleted T cells, or PBMCs. The dataset comprised deeply sampled blood TCRbeta repertoires from subjects exposed to, actively infected with, or recovered from COVID-19. A freely available public database, intended as a resource for researchers studying the immune response to SARS-CoV-2, is where the repertoires were released. The samples were drawn from the first 160 participants of the ongoing ImmuneRACE study and from over 950 subjects provided by 6 global collaborators. Nearly every sample came with metadata listing a de-identified subject ID, COVID-19 status, age in years and sex. Where available, HLA class I and class II types were obtained from metadata supplied by the sample provider rather than from assay-based typing.

The germline V gene encodes CDR1 SGHRS and CDR2 YFSETQ. Its CDR3 holds 15 amino acids, cysteine through phenylalanine. The retained sequence is limited to the CDR3, 45 bases, with the frame set at the first base. V loses 3 bases of germline sequence and J loses 4 bases, and the interval between the two ends is 14 bases. Overall study outcomes, separate from this receptor: How much clinical and demographic metadata was included differed by source and by participant, and the metadata was provided uncurated.

Collaborating institutions collected whole blood in K2EDTA tubes following their own protocols. Collaborator samples were shipped for TCRbeta analysis as frozen whole blood, isolated PBMCs, or DNA extracted from either sample type. A remark on this clone: What this receptor recognizes is not known. Qualities for individual bases were not recorded, and no much larger clone is one base off.

TCRbeta CDR3 regions were amplified from genomic DNA using the immunoSEQ Assay, a bias-controlled multiplex PCR. Concerning the study's data processing: The number of nucleated cells in each sample was estimated by amplification of reference gene primers within the assay. Sequence reads were collapsed and filtered to measure the absolute abundance of every unique TCRbeta CDR3 rearrangement. For each sample, productive Simpson clonality was calculated by taking the square root of Simpson's diversity index across productive rearrangements. TCRdb carries this immuneACCESS record with in-frame sequences only. Its versions omit some clonotypes, under half of them owing to an unresolved V gene in the studies checked, with the rest unexplained. That table furnishes V, J and clone size, whereas the DNA furnished D and trimming. The sample table contains about 230,000 clones; only one count was recorded for around 83% of them. The ten largest clones represent about 9% of the sample.

The receptor chain draws on TRBV5-1 and TRBJ2-1, with TRBD2 tentatively as D gene (6 bases match). Specimen: peripheral blood. This TCR was recovered from a man aged 35 to 55 with active or convalescent COVID-19. The CDR3: CASSYGGEIYNEQFF. The nucleotide sequence is TGCGCCAGCAGCTATGGCGGGGAGATTTACAATGAGCAGTTCTTC. Beyond the CDR3, the reference TRBV5-1 and TRBJ2-1 genes provide the residues; the full variable domain reads: KAGVTQTPRYLIKTRGQQVTLSCSPISGHRSVSWYQQTPGQGLQFLFEYFSETQRNKGNFPGRFSGRQFSNSRSEMNVSTLELGDSALYLCASSYGGEIYNEQFFGPGTRLTVL.